This is a list of T cell receptor beta chains from one sample in a study of cytomegalovirus exposure and HLA in healthy donors. Some clones are missing from TCRdb's copy, which holds only in-frame ones; the method was immunoSEQ multiplex PCR. The data contain tens of thousands of clones, 85% to 90% of them singletons. Sequencing input: PBMCs. All receptors derive from a woman aged 18-35 years in good health and CMV-seropositive. Each CDR3 is given without its conserved first and last residue. Part of the rows lack a size; the others show once, few, many or a class for expanded clones.

clone_size,v_call,cdr3_aa
-,TRBV9,ASSGGGQGTEAF
large,TRBV7-6,ASSLKAGLYNEQF
few,TRBV2,ASRDRRTYEQY
-,TRBV6-1,ASSSGQGDGYT
-,TRBV5-1,ASSLQGGSYSYNEQF
-,TRBV21-1,ASSKGSSSYEQY
-,TRBV7-2,ASSLVSSGGAYEQY
once,TRBV21-1,ARPPPGWNTEAF
-,TRBV5-4,ASSLDSGGIHEQF
-,TRBV27,ASSSTGYEQF
-,TRBV7-2,ASRKGLQETQY
-,TRBV7-8,ASSATEQPQH
-,TRBV5-4,ASSRTGESYEQY
-,TRBV4-1,ASSLRGGSDGYT
-,TRBV21-1,ASSKGQLRQGPLYEQY
-,TRBV30,AWRGSSYEQY
-,TRBV4-2,ASSRTGDGNSPLH
-,TRBV6-1,ASKDSTGVENIQY
-,TRBV6-6,ASLMGQGNYGYT
-,TRBV6-6,ASSYSQQGYTEAF
-,TRBV7-9,ASSLTSGTETQY
-,TRBV27,ASNVVGLAGGSSYEQY
-,TRBV18,ASSTTRTSGDTQY
-,TRBV6-6,ASSRRDRYEQY
-,TRBV6-5,ASSRQGEAF
once,TRBV6-5,ATFETGVSGYT
once,TRBV28,ASSLSGSYQETQY
-,TRBV2,ASSSSAGGLNEQF
-,TRBV7-2,ASSFTGTSGGISTDTQY
-,TRBV19,ASSIAPLLGASTDTQY